Here is one TCR beta chain with its context. These data come from a study of blood T cell repertoires in COVID-19. Study-level information: Spain, Italy and the United States supplied samples that represented acute and convalescent COVID-19. Sample material is recorded as cDNA or gDNA derived from T cells, B-cell-depleted T cells, or PBMCs.

Per the authors' pipeline: Counts of nucleated cells, estimated from reference gene primer amplification, were obtained. Assay used: immunoSEQ multiplex PCR; TCRdb lists only in-frame clones, some missing. V and J calls and clone size are copied from that table; D and trimming were computed from the DNA. Among roughly 250,000 clones listed, 75% to 90% were seen once. Between the trimmed V and J ends, which lost 8 bases and 0 bases, there was a span of 8 bases. This CDR3 has 13 amino acids. The germline V gene has CDR1 LNHDA and CDR2 SQIVND (reference sequence). This sequence joins TRBV19 and TRBJ1-3; the D is unclear. Sequencing was carried out using peripheral blood. The TCR comes from a woman aged 55-75 years with active or convalescent COVID-19. The CDR3 reads CASLRSSGNTIYF. For the CDR3, the DNA is TGTGCCAGTTTGCGGAGCTCTGGAAACACCATATATTTT.